This paragraph reports one T cell receptor beta chain. This clonotype came up many times. This clone's antigen is unknown. No base-level quality is on record; no much larger clone is a single base apart. This specimen belongs to a study of T cells in Graves' hyperthyroidism and ophthalmopathy (dated by TCRdb to between 2018 and 2021). Describing the broader study: Peripheral blood samples were taken at initial diagnosis, before any treatment was given. TCR V-J signatures able to tell the groups apart were searched for in a discovery cohort of 95 to 100 patients, of whom 43 had Graves' ophthalmopathy and about 60 had stable Graves' hyperthyroidism. Prospective prediction of ophthalmopathy was tested in an independent validation cohort of under 20 hyperthyroidism patients and 17 patients who later progressed to ophthalmopathy. The 75 to 100 discovery patients were randomly divided into training and test sets at a 7:3 ratio. Thyroid tissue and blood T-cell repertoires from over 5 Graves' hyperthyroidism patients were also compared in the study. Following sampling, methimazole starting at 30 mg daily was given to hyperthyroidism patients, and high-dose intravenous methylprednisolone was given to ophthalmopathy patients. The paper describes TCR Vbeta CDR3 sequencing of fewer than 150 peripheral blood samples, made up of some 40 ophthalmopathy patients, more than 70 hyperthyroidism patients and 17 progressor patients. The research as a whole found: Most expanded thyroid clonotypes (frequency above 0.001) were also detected in blood, a finding suggesting that blood repertoires may reflect thyroid immune responses. A 13 V-J signature model separated ophthalmopathy from stable hyperthyroidism, with roughly 88% sensitivity and about 81% specificity in cross-validation and 80%/75% in testing. Sample size was not statistically predetermined, and blinding of investigators to group allocation was not performed. During validation, the model predicted progression to ophthalmopathy a median of around 6 months ahead of onset, with 60% to 71% sensitivity and more than 72% specificity.

A patient counted as having stable Graves' hyperthyroidism if no progression to ophthalmopathy occurred over 18 months of follow-up. Hyperthyroidism patients were newly diagnosed, had a disease duration of under 2 months, and were aged 18 to 65 years. The study excluded patients with uncontrolled infections, other autoimmune diseases, pregnancy or lactation. Diagnoses were based on clinical symptoms, serum thyroxine and TRAb, thyroid ultrasound and orbital computed tomography. Ficoll-Paque density gradient centrifugation was used to isolate PBMCs from about 10 ml of fresh peripheral blood. Trizol reagent was used to extract total RNA, and RNA quality was then checked on an Agilent 2100 Bioanalyzer. TCR beta CDR3 regions were amplified from RNA transcripts. The TCR CDR3 was subjected to a first round of RT-PCR using the HTBI primer set and the Qiagen OneStep RT-PCR kit. The libraries were constructed in a second round of multiplex PCR and then size-selected and purified. Libraries were sequenced paired-end with 100 bp reads on an Illumina HiSeq2000. In the original analysis: SOAPnuke was used to process the raw data, with reads discarded if the reads contained adapters or uncalled bases, had a mean Phred below 15, or lacked an exact constant-primer or identifier match. COPE v1.2.5 was used to merge high-quality paired reads, and clonotypes were defined as unique nucleotide sequences. MiTCR v1.1 was used to align the clonotypes against IMGT TRBV, TRBD and TRBJ reference segments. The analysis included only V-J combinations with a frequency above 0.0001, which together covered roughly 99% of the repertoires. The TCS score was defined as the ratio of F50 (clonal expansion) to E x V (chaos), calculated using BLOSUM62-based TCRdist between CDR3 peptides within each V-J. Welch's t-statistics and random forest reduced 450 to 600 V-J features to 10 to 15, which were used in a naive Bayes classifier (R e1071). Clones were called with MiXCR by TCRdb after fastp trimmed the public reads at Q25, and only in-frame beta chains were retained. Each entry merges the rows of one CDR3 protein and shows their most common DNA and genes. For this entry, the V and J calls and clone size follow TCRdb and not the study's own pipeline. This sample has over 500,000 distinct CDR3 sequences in its table, and about 14% of those were observed once. More than 11% of the sample is taken by the ten largest.

CDR3 length: 14 amino acids, cysteine to phenylalanine. The only DNA kept is the CDR3, 42 bases in frame from the first base. The junction carries 13 bases between V and J, which are trimmed by 7 bases and 1 base respectively. Reading the germline V gene (reference sequence) gives CDR1 LNHDA and CDR2 SQIVND. The sequence is built from TRBV19 and TRBJ1-1; confidence is insufficient to name the D gene. This receptor was obtained from a woman in her forties with Graves' hyperthyroidism. Sequenced: blood. The CDR3 protein sequence reads: CASKMGPANTEAFF. At the DNA level, the sequence is TGTGCCAGTAAAATGGGCCCTGCGAACACTGAAGCTTTCTTT.